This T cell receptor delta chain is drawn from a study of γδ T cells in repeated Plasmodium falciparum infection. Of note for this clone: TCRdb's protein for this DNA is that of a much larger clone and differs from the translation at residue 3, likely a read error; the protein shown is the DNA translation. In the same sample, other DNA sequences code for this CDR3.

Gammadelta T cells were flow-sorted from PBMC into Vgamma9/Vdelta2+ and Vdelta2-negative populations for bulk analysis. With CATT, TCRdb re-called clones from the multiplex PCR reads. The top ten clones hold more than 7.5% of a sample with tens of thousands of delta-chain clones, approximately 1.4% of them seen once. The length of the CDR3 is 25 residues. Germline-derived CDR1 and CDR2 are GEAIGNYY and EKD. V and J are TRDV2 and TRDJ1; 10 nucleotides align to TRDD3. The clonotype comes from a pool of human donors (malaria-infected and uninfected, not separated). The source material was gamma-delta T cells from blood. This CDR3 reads CARDTVGLGGYAANRVSETTDKLIF. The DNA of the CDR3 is TGTGCCCGTGACACCGTCGGCCTGGGGGGATACGCGGCGAACCGCGTATCCGAGACCACCGATAAACTCATCTTT.